The source of this TCR beta chain is a study of T-cell reconstitution after alpha-beta-depleted transplantation in children. Points from the study as a whole: By about two months after transplant, alpha-beta T cells reportedly arose from several hundred graft clones that had expanded. T-cell counts and diversity at one year post-transplant came mainly from newly produced T cells. Some patients' high day-60 TCRbeta diversity was traced to surviving recipient T cells and thymic progenitors.

Preparing the TCRbeta library involved the use of unique molecular identifiers. MiXCR, run by TCRdb on the PCR reads, gives a single entry per CDR3 protein. Of a few hundred thousand distinct CDR3 sequences detected, approximately 23% appear once; the ten largest clones hold approximately 11%. This clonotype has more than one count but fewer than ten. The antigen is undetermined. Germline CDR1 and CDR2: LGHDT and YNNKEL (reference sequence). With 3 bases clipped from V and 3 bases from J, the junction kept 7 bases outside the gene matches. The CDR3 runs 15 residues. The sequence was collected from a male patient younger than 18 who had a stem cell transplant for acute lymphoblastic leukemia, so the T cells may come from the graft donor. The specimen comprised PBMCs, mostly from graft donor cells, sampled 180 days after TCRalphabeta/CD19-depleted stem cell transplant. The rearrangement links TRBV3-1 to TRBJ2-5, with 7 bases aligning to TRBD2. This chain's CDR3 is CASSHSRGSEETQYF. The DNA of the CDR3 is TGTGCCAGCAGCCATTCCCGCGGGAGTGAAGAGACCCAGTACTTC.